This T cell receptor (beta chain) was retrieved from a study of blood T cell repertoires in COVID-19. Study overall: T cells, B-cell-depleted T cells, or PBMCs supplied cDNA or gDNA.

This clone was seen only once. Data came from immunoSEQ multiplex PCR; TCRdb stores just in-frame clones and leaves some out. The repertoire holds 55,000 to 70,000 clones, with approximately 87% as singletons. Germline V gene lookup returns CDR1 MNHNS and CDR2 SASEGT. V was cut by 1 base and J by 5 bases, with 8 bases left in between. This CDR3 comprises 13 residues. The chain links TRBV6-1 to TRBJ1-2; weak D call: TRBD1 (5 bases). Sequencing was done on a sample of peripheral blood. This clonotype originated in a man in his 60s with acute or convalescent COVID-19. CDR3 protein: CASSEGQIYGYTF. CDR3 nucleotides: TGTGCCAGCAGTGAAGGACAGATATATGGCTACACCTTC.